This T cell receptor beta chain was identified during a study of T cell responses to AZD1222 COVID-19 vaccine. The germline V gene has CDR1 SGHTA and CDR2 FQGNSA. This CDR3 is 15 amino acids long. Trimming removed 1 base from V and 4 bases from J, with 11 bases in between. Study-wide results and limits: The donor cohort was predominantly white British with a female majority, and clonal diversity may have been underestimated. It was only after the peak T cell response that any repertoires were sampled. Variant regions that are unmutated are reportedly the target of nearly half of spike-specific TCRs. Distributed over spike, vaccine-associated CD4 TCRs predominated at 160-218 and 743-854.

Generated by immunoSEQ multiplex PCR, the TCRdb table keeps only in-frame clones and is missing some. Of 130,000 or so clones listed, 70% to 90% were seen once; the top ten hold under 25%. On this clone itself: The target antigen is unknown.

The TCR comes from an adult in good health. The sequencing here drew on peripheral blood, taken on day 0 of AZD1222 vaccination. The chain is built from TRBV7-2 and TRBJ1-5; possibly TRBD1 for D (5 bases). The CDR3 here is CASSLVTGLNQPQHF. In DNA, the CDR3 is TGTGCCAGCAGCTTAGTAACGGGACTAAATCAGCCCCAGCATTTT.